The 32 T cell receptor beta chains below were found in one sample sequenced in a study of T cells in Graves' hyperthyroidism and ophthalmopathy. Amplified TCR beta CDR3 regions came from RNA transcripts. RT-PCR in the first round (using the HTBI primer set) targeted the TCR CDR3. TCRdb analysed the multiplex PCR reads with MiXCR anew, one entry per CDR3 protein. The sample lists about 600,000 distinct CDR3 sequences, about 14% occurring once. The sample taken for sequencing was blood. All receptors derive from a woman younger than 30 with Graves' ophthalmopathy.

In its sample, this clonotype was seen many times. The chain carries TRBV9 and TRBJ2-7; D is undetermined. In germline, CDR1 is SGDLS, CDR2 YYNGEE. CDR3 length: 13 amino acids. V dropped 0 bases and J dropped 3 bases, with 7 bases sitting between them. CDR3 residues: CASSVGGVYEQYF. The CDR3 DNA follows: TGTGCCAGCAGCGTAGGAGGTGTCTACGAGCAGTACTTC.

The sample holds many counts of this clonotype. CDR3 DNA sequence: TGTGCCAGCAGTGATAGGGACAGGGGGCGGTACGAGCAGTACTTC. Encoded protein: CASSDRDRGRYEQYF. The chain recombines TRBV2 with TRBJ2-7; 12 nucleotides line up with TRBD1. The CDR3 has 15 residues. With V trimmed by 3 bases and J by 4 bases, 4 bases remained unmatched. CDR1 is SNHLY, CDR2 FYNNEI, per germline.

With regard to this clonotype: Given a much more abundant clone one base away, this may be a read error. This chain joins TRBV30 and TRBJ1-2, with a tentative D call TRBD1 (5 bases). Germline values: CDR1 GTSNPN, CDR2 SVGIG (reference sequence). The CDR3 totals 11 residues. The CDR3 coding sequence is TGTGCCTGGAGTGCAGGGTTTGGCCACACCTTC. It yields the protein CAWSAGFGHTF.

This clonotype occurred many times. Here the CDR3 reads CSALRTSGNNEQFF. The CDR3 bases are TGCAGTGCCCTGAGGACTAGCGGCAACAATGAGCAGTTCTTC. The chain joins TRBV20-1 to TRBJ2-1; 10 bases are shared with TRBD2. From germline, CDR1 is DFQATT and CDR2 SNEGSKA (reference sequence). The V gene end was trimmed by 6 bases and the J gene end by 5 bases; junction bases not matched to a gene: 7. The CDR3 runs to 14 residues.

This chain connects TRBV11-3 to TRBJ1-5; the D is unclear. The CDR3 has 14 residues. Germline V gives CDR1 SGHNT, CDR2 YENEEA. The V and J ends lost 9 bases and 3 bases respectively, with 15 bases between them. The CDR3 nucleotides read TGTGCCAGTAGTATGGACGGTCACAATCAGCCCCAGCATTTT. It specifies CASSMDGHNQPQHF.

The chain recombines TRBV28 with TRBJ2-7; 11 positions agree with TRBD1. Trimming took 7 bases from V and 2 from J; bases not matched to a gene: 4. The V gene's germline CDR1 is MDHEN and CDR2 SYDVKM. CDR3 length: 14 amino acids. The DNA of the CDR3 is TGTGCCAGCATTCTGGGACAGGGGGCCTACGAGCAGTACTTC. The encoded protein is CASILGQGAYEQYF. The full variable domain, its missing parts supplied by reference TRBV28 and TRBJ2-7, is DVKVTQSSRYLVKRTGEKVFLECVQDMDHENMFWYRQDPGLGLRLIYFSYDVKMKEKGDIPEGYSVSREKKERFSLILESASTNQTSMYLCASILGQGAYEQYFGPGTRLTVT.

The chain recombines TRBV11-3 with TRBJ2-2, with 7 bases identical to TRBD1. V lost 5 bases, J lost 5 bases, and 5 bases stayed unmatched. Germline V lookup: CDR1 SGHNT, CDR2 YENEEA. CDR3 length equals 14 residues. This chain's CDR3 is CASSEDRRTGELFF. CDR3 nucleotide sequence: TGTGCCAGCAGCGAGGACAGGCGAACCGGGGAGCTGTTTTTT.

The rearrangement joins TRBV12-3 or TRBV12-4 to TRBJ1-2; D gene uncertain. The V end lost 5 bases, the J end lost 6 bases, and 13 bases lay between the germline ends. The length of the CDR3 is 13 residues. CDR3 nucleotides: TGTGCCAGCAGTGAATCCCGGAAACATGGCTACACCTTC. Amino acid sequence: CASSESRKHGYTF.

This clonotype was observed many times. For the CDR3, the DNA is TGTGCCAGCAGCTTAAATGGGGCTAGCGGACAAGAGACCCAGTACTTC. Protein product: CASSLNGASGQETQYF. The chain couples TRBV7-3 to TRBJ2-5; 7 bases agree with TRBD2. The CDR3 loop spans 16 amino acids. The V and J ends lost 1 base and 2 bases, in that order; junction bases with no gene match: 7. Germline V lookup: CDR1 SGHTA, CDR2 FQGTGA.

This clonotype was recorded at least ten times. This chain connects TRBV7-9 to TRBJ2-7; 9 bases fit TRBD2. CDR1 SEHNR and CDR2 FQNEAQ come from the germline V gene (reference sequence). The CDR3 extends over 15 amino acids. J gave up 3 bases and V 4 bases, and 7 bases lay outside the gene matches. CDR3 nucleotides: TGTGCCAGCAGCTCTACTACTAGCGGGTACTACGAGCAGTACTTC. This encodes CASSSTTSGYYEQYF.

This clonotype has a count of ten or more. The CDR3: CASGFNEQYF. As DNA, the CDR3 is TGTGCTAGTGGTTTCAACGAGCAGTACTTC. V and J are TRBV12-5 and TRBJ2-7; unclear D gene. Trimming removed 3 bases at V and 5 bases at J, with 2 bases between. Germline CDR1 LGHNT, CDR2 FRNRAP. CDR3 length: 10 residues.

This chain connects TRBV30 to TRBJ2-3; 8 positions agree with TRBD2. Germline CDR1 reads GTSNPN; CDR2 reads SVGIG (reference sequence). V shed 2 bases and J 0 bases; nucleotides not matched to a gene: 7. The CDR3 spans 16 residues. CDR3 protein: CAWSPTGTSSTDTQYF. DNA of the CDR3: TGTGCCTGGAGTCCAACCGGGACTAGTAGCACAGATACGCAGTATTTT.

The genes are TRBV19 and TRBJ1-5; D remains unclear. V was pared by 0 bases and J by 7 bases, with 16 bases between. Per germline, CDR1 LNHDA and CDR2 SQIVND (reference sequence). The CDR3 covers 16 residues. CDR3 loop: CASSIDRTQPRQPQHF. CDR3 nucleotide sequence: TGTGCCAGTAGTATAGATCGCACACAGCCAAGACAGCCCCAGCATTTT.

This clonotype was seen many times. The rearrangement joins TRBV12-3 or TRBV12-4 to TRBJ2-3; D not resolved. Deletions cut 6 bases from V and 4 bases from J, with 20 bases between. The CDR3 runs 16 residues. The CDR3 nucleotides are TGTGCCAGCAGCTCCGGACCGTCGTTCATAGCAGATACGCAGTATTTT. Amino acid sequence: CASSSGPSFIADTQYF.

This chain uses TRBV24-1 with TRBJ2-5, with D possibly matching TRBD2 (7 bases). With 7 bases removed from V and 5 bases from J, the gap between germline ends came to 22 bases. The CDR3 has 16 amino acids. Looked up from germline, CDR1 is KGHDR and CDR2 is SFDVKD. The CDR3 region is CATSRRGGGPEETQYF. In nucleotides, the CDR3 is TGTGCCACCAGCCGGAGGGGAGGGGGGCCAGAGGAGACCCAGTACTTC.

This clonotype was recorded at least ten times. This sequence joins TRBV5-1 and TRBJ2-3, with a weak D call TRBD2 (6 bases). CDR3 length equals 17 residues. V dropped 3 bases and J dropped 0 bases, with 17 bases sitting between them. Germline loops: CDR1 SGHRS, CDR2 YFSETQ. The CDR3 sequence is CASSWPWDFASTDTQYF. The CDR3 region has the DNA TGCGCCAGCAGCTGGCCGTGGGACTTCGCTAGCACAGATACGCAGTATTTT.

This clonotype has ten or more counts. V is TRBV2 and J is TRBJ2-5; no reliable D call. This CDR3 is built from 14 residues. Per germline, CDR1 SNHLY and CDR2 FYNNEI. The V gene lost 6 bases and the J gene lost 5 bases, with 16 bases spanning the gap. CDR3 sequence (DNA): TGTGCCAGCAGGGAAACAACCAAATCGGAGACCCAGTACTTC. This sequence encodes CASRETTKSETQYF.

This clonotype was observed at least ten times. This may be a read error, as it is one base from a much larger clone. The V and J genes are TRBV27 and TRBJ2-3; D gene unclear. The CDR3 is made up of 11 amino acids. V was cut by 8 bases and J by 7 bases, with 10 bases left in between. Looked up from germline, CDR1 is MNHEY and CDR2 is SMNVEV (reference sequence). The CDR3 loop is CASEKLNTQYF. The CDR3 nucleotides are TGTGCCAGCGAAAAACTCAATACGCAGTATTTT.

In the case of this clonotype: This could be a read error, since a much larger clone is one nucleotide away. The genes are TRBV7-9 and TRBJ2-5, with a weak D call TRBD2 (5 bases). CDR1 and CDR2 (germline): SEHNR, FQNEAQ (reference sequence). This CDR3 contains 14 residues. The germline V and J ends were trimmed by 4 bases and 1 base, with 10 bases remaining between them. The CDR3 loop is CASSSSGSQETQYF. The CDR3, as DNA: TGTGCCAGCAGCTCGTCGGGATCCCAAGAGACCCAGTACTTC.

The table lists this clonotype with many counts. The rearrangement joins TRBV27 to TRBJ1-3, with unresolved D. Germline V lookup: CDR1 MNHEY, CDR2 SMNVEV (reference sequence). Trimming shortened V by 5 bases and J by 3 bases, and 11 bases separated the two germline ends. The CDR3 is made up of 14 amino acids. The CDR3 loop reads CASSGRGYGNTIYF. The CDR3 coding sequence is TGTGCCAGCAGTGGACGTGGGTATGGAAACACCATATATTTT.

This clonotype has at least ten counts. The chain links TRBV28 to TRBJ1-5; maybe TRBD1 (5 bases). Germline lookup yields CDR1 MDHEN and CDR2 SYDVKM. Trimming pared 4 bases from V and 7 bases from J, leaving 20 bases between. The CDR3 is 16 residues long. The chain's CDR3 is CASSSRATVGVQPQHF. CDR3 nucleotides: TGTGCCAGCAGTTCCCGAGCGACAGTTGGGGTCCAGCCCCAGCATTTT.

The V gene is TRBV9, the J gene TRBJ1-2, with D hard to call. The germline V gene encodes CDR1 SGDLS and CDR2 YYNGEE. There are 16 residues in the CDR3. Deletions cut 1 base from V and 6 bases from J, with 19 bases between. DNA for the CDR3: TGTGCCAGCAGCGTAATCCCCCAAGCGGGTGTGGATGGCTACACCTTC. Translating it yields CASSVIPQAGVDGYTF. The full variable domain, its missing parts supplied by reference TRBV9 and TRBJ1-2, is DSGVTQTPKHLITATGQRVTLRCSPRSGDLSVYWYQQSLDQGLQFLIQYYNGEERAKGNILERFSAQQFPDLHSELNLSSLELGDSALYFCASSVIPQAGVDGYTFGSGTRLTVV.

This clonotype was counted many times. V gene TRBV7-9 combines with J gene TRBJ2-1; TRBD2 matches 12 bases. Trimming removed 7 bases from V and 3 bases from J; junction bases left unmatched: 16. The length of the CDR3 is 19 residues. From germline, CDR1 is SEHNR and CDR2 FQNEAQ (reference sequence). This CDR3 reads CASTGTGWTSGISYNEQFF. The DNA for the CDR3 is TGTGCCAGCACGGGGACAGGATGGACTAGCGGGATTAGCTACAATGAGCAGTTCTTC.

This clonotype showed up many times. The V call is TRBV6-1, the J call TRBJ2-6; 10 bases are a match to TRBD2. The V segment lost 4 bases and the J segment 0 bases; nucleotides outside the gene matches: 6. Germline CDR1 reads MNHNS; CDR2 reads SASEGT. The CDR3 sequence is 18 residues long. The CDR3 sequence: CASSGSSGSNSGANVLTF. CDR3 nucleotide sequence: TGTGCCAGCAGTGGGTCTAGCGGGAGTAACTCTGGGGCCAACGTCCTGACTTTC.

DNA of the CDR3: TGTGCCAGCAGTGCGGCGAAAGATACGCAGTATTTT. As protein: CASSAAKDTQYF. The V and J genes are TRBV3-1 and TRBJ2-3; D unclear. The V gene lost 6 bases and the J gene lost 5 bases, with 9 bases spanning the gap. From germline, CDR1 is LGHDT and CDR2 YNNKEL (reference sequence). The length of the CDR3 is 12 residues.

The chain combines TRBV5-5 with TRBJ2-7; no clear D gene. Trimming cost V 1 base and J 3 bases, with 11 bases left between them. This CDR3 is built from 14 residues. Germline loops: CDR1 SGHKS, CDR2 YYEKEE (reference sequence). The CDR3 sequence: CASSLRPGNYEQYF. For the CDR3, the DNA is TGTGCCAGCAGCTTGAGGCCCGGTAACTACGAGCAGTACTTC.

This clonotype was counted a few times. The rearrangement links TRBV7-9 to TRBJ2-3; D possibly matches TRBD1 or TRBD2 (5 bases each). Trimming took off 5 bases at V and 3 bases at J, with 9 bases between the two ends. Germline V gene lookup returns CDR1 SEHNR and CDR2 FQNEAQ (reference sequence). There are 13 residues in the CDR3. CDR3: CASSRDETDTQYF. CDR3 sequence (DNA): TGTGCCAGCAGCCGGGACGAGACAGATACGCAGTATTTT.

This clonotype came up a few times. The V and J genes are TRBV6-6 and TRBJ2-7, with TRBD2 identical over 12 bases. V shed 2 bases and J 1 base; nucleotides not matched to a gene: 12. Looked up from germline, CDR1 is MNHNY and CDR2 is SVGAGI (reference sequence). CDR3 size: 19 residues. In DNA, the CDR3 is TGTGCCAGCAGTTACGGAGGACCGGGACTAGCGGGCGGGTCCTACGAGCAGTACTTC. This sequence encodes CASSYGGPGLAGGSYEQYF.

This clonotype was recorded many times. In DNA form, the CDR3 reads TGCAGTGCGCCGTCGATTGCTGCTAGCGGGCACACCGGGGAGCTGTTTTTT. Its protein is CSAPSIAASGHTGELFF. The chain combines TRBV20-1 with TRBJ2-2, with 8 bases aligning to TRBD2. The junction had 15 bases not matched to a gene; V was cut back by 6 bases and J by 3 bases. CDR1 is DFQATT and CDR2 is SNEGSKA in the germline V gene (reference sequence). The CDR3 length is 17 residues.

In its sample, this clonotype was seen many times. Here the CDR3 reads CASSPPGRAYEQYF. CDR3 nucleotide sequence: TGTGCCAGCAGCCCGCCGGGGAGGGCCTACGAGCAGTACTTC. The rearrangement uses TRBV7-9 and TRBJ2-7; 7 bases are shared with TRBD2. V was clipped by 5 bases and J by 2 bases; unmatched bases: 6. Germline V gene lookup returns CDR1 SEHNR and CDR2 FQNEAQ (reference sequence). This CDR3 is 14 amino acids long.

In this sample, this clonotype turned up many times. The V and J genes are TRBV7-9 and TRBJ2-7, with 10 bases aligning to TRBD1. The CDR3 totals 18 residues. Per the germline V gene, CDR1 is SEHNR and CDR2 is FQNEAQ (reference sequence). The V segment lost 5 bases and the J segment 3 bases; nucleotides outside the gene matches: 16. The CDR3 here is CASSHGQGEKQRGYEQYF. The CDR3 region has the DNA TGTGCCAGCAGCCACGGACAGGGGGAAAAACAAAGGGGCTACGAGCAGTACTTC.

This clonotype was found many times. The rearrangement links TRBV2 to TRBJ2-2; a possible D gene is TRBD2 (5 bases). The CDR3 covers 12 residues. The V gene's germline CDR1 is SNHLY and CDR2 FYNNEI. V lost 9 bases and J lost 5, with 10 bases in between. The chain's CDR3 is CARGLDTGELFF. CDR3 coding DNA: TGTGCCAGAGGACTGGATACCGGGGAGCTGTTTTTT.